This entry lists 4 T cell receptor beta chains sequenced from one sample in a study of cytomegalovirus exposure and HLA in healthy donors. Primers: 60 Vbeta forward and 13 Jbeta reverse. The repertoire was sequenced with immunoSEQ multiplex PCR; TCRdb's copy has only in-frame clones and lacks some. The table includes over 150,000 clones, less than 90% detected once. Sequenced sample: PBMCs. The receptors derive from a girl under three years old in good health and CMV-seronegative.

This chain uses TRBV2 with TRBJ1-5; the D gene is possibly TRBD1 (5 bases). Germline CDR1 SNHLY, CDR2 FYNNEI. The ends were cut back, 3 bases at V and 3 bases at J, with 15 bases in the middle. The CDR3 is 16 amino acids. The CDR3 DNA is TGTGCCAGCAGTGACCCCGTCAGGGAAATCAATCAGCCCCAGCATTTT. Its translation: CASSDPVREINQPQHF.

The genes are TRBV29-1 and TRBJ1-1, with 9 bases identical to TRBD1. This CDR3 has 13 amino acids. V lost 6 bases to trimming and J lost 5 bases; unmatched junction nucleotides: 7. Germline CDR1 is SQVTM and CDR2 is ANQGSEA. As DNA, the CDR3 is TGCAGCGTCGACGGGACAGGGAGGACTGAAGCTTTCTTT. It is translated as CSVDGTGRTEAFF.

The J gene is TRBJ1-6, the V gene TRBV5-1, with D perhaps matching TRBD1 (5 bases). The germline V gene has CDR1 SGHRS and CDR2 YFSETQ. The CDR3 runs to 18 residues. The germline V and J ends were trimmed by 0 bases and 4 bases, with 17 bases remaining between them. CDR3 DNA: TGCGCCAGCAGCTTGGCCCCCTTGGGGGGGTCATATAATTCACCCCTCCACTTT. Protein: CASSLAPLGGSYNSPLHF.

J is TRBJ2-1 and V is TRBV15, with a tentative D call TRBD2 (5 bases). The CDR3 covers 18 residues. Trimming shortened V by 0 bases and J by 7 bases, and 22 bases separated the two germline ends. Germline V gene data show CDR1 as LNHNV and CDR2 as YYDKDF (reference sequence). The CDR3 DNA sequence: TGTGCCACCAGCAGAGATTGGAGGACCGCTGCGATTGGAAATGAGCAGTTCTTC. Translated, it gives CATSRDWRTAAIGNEQFF. The entire variable domain, with the rest obtained from reference TRBV15 and TRBJ2-1, is as follows: DAMVIQNPRYQVTQFGKPVTLSCSQTLNHNVMYWYQQKSSQAPKLLFHYYDKDFNNEADTPDNFQSRRPNTSFCFLDIRSPGLGDTAMYLCATSRDWRTAAIGNEQFFGPGTRLTVL.